The next 32 T cell receptor beta chains were all read from a single sample in a study of CD4 T cells in relation to SARS-CoV-2 and coronaviruses. Profiled with immunoSEQ multiplex PCR; TCRdb holds only in-frame clones, not every one. The sample shows 20,000 to 25,000 clones, under 85% of them seen only once. The unexposed donors gave CD4+ T cells in about 2011-2018, prior to COVID-19. The cells were cultured for 10 days before CD4+ T cells were isolated. These TCRs are of unknown antigen specificity. Sequenced input: CD4+ T cells from PBMCs, cultured in vitro. The receptors shown here come from a human donor in good health.

The rearrangement links TRBV18 to TRBJ2-2; D might be TRBD2 (6 bases). The CDR3 has 13 residues. V lost 5 bases and J 5 bases, leaving 9 bases between the germline ends. The germline V gene has CDR1 KGHSH and CDR2 LQKENI. The CDR3 reads CASSGGETGELFF. The CDR3 DNA reads as TGTGCCAGCTCAGGAGGGGAGACCGGGGAGCTGTTTTTT.

The V and J genes are TRBV6-6 and TRBJ1-1; possibly TRBD1 for D (5 bases). Germline-derived CDR1 and CDR2 are MNHNY and SVGAGI (reference sequence). The CDR3 has 15 residues. V gave up 7 bases and J gave up 6 bases, with 21 bases separating them. For the CDR3, the DNA is TGTGCCAGCACCAACGGGGGACTAGTTGCGCCTGAAGCTTTCTTT. As protein: CASTNGGLVAPEAFF.

In its sample, this clone was seen once. The rearrangement joins TRBV18 to TRBJ2-7; TRBD1 agrees at 7 bases. CDR3 length equals 15 residues. With 6 bases clipped from V and 1 base from J, the junction kept 9 bases outside the gene matches. Germline V gene sequence: CDR1 KGHSH, CDR2 LQKENI. The chain's CDR3 is CASSTTGQKSYEQYF. The CDR3 bases are TGTGCCAGCTCCACTACGGGACAGAAATCCTACGAGCAGTACTTC. Filled out from reference TRBV18 and TRBJ2-7, the complete variable domain reads NAGVMQNPRHLVRRRGQEARLRCSPMKGHSHVYWYRQLPEEGLKFMVYLQKENIIDESGMPKERFSAEFPKEGPSILRIQQVVRGDSAAYFCASSTTGQKSYEQYFGPGTRLTVT.

This clone showed up just a few times. The V call is TRBV19, the J call TRBJ1-5; TRBD1 agrees at 7 bases. The CDR3 length is 14 residues. Germline V lookup: CDR1 LNHDA, CDR2 SQIVND (reference sequence). The junction had 5 bases not matched to a gene; V was cut back by 7 bases and J by 2 bases. The CDR3 DNA follows: TGTGCCAGTAACACCAGGGGGGGCAATCAGCCCCAGCATTTT. This gives the protein CASNTRGGNQPQHF.

The V call is TRBV28, the J call TRBJ1-6; unclear D gene. V gave up 4 bases and J gave up 5 bases, with 9 bases separating them. CDR1 is MDHEN and CDR2 is SYDVKM in the germline V gene. This CDR3 has 14 amino acids. CDR3 region: CASSYGQDNSPLHF. For the CDR3, the DNA is TGTGCCAGCAGTTATGGGCAAGATAATTCACCCCTCCACTTT. Full variable domain (remainder filled in from reference TRBV28 and TRBJ1-6): DVKVTQSSRYLVKRTGEKVFLECVQDMDHENMFWYRQDPGLGLRLIYFSYDVKMKEKGDIPEGYSVSREKKERFSLILESASTNQTSMYLCASSYGQDNSPLHFGNGTRLTVT.

The rearrangement links TRBV7-3 to TRBJ2-5; 8 nucleotides match TRBD2. CDR1 and CDR2 (germline): SGHTA, FQGTGA. After removal of 3 bases from V and 4 bases from J, the junction contained 7 bases not matched to a gene. The length of the CDR3 is 15 residues. CDR3 amino acids: CASSLDGRALETQYF. The CDR3 coding sequence is TGTGCCAGCAGCTTGGACGGGAGGGCCTTAGAGACCCAGTACTTC.

The rearrangement uses TRBV24-1 and TRBJ2-1; a weak D match, TRBD2 (6 bases). Germline CDR1 is KGHDR and CDR2 is SFDVKD. Between the trimmed V and J ends, which lost 10 bases and 5 bases, there was a span of 20 bases. The CDR3 length is 15 residues. The CDR3 DNA reads TGTGCCACAGGTGGGCGGGGCCTCGGGGACAATGAGCAGTTCTTC. This sequence encodes CATGGRGLGDNEQFF.

This clone was recorded only once. The chain links TRBV2 to TRBJ1-5, with TRBD1 matching over 7 bases. The CDR3 runs to 14 residues. Germline assignment: CDR1 SNHLY and CDR2 FYNNEI. Losses at the gene ends were 6 bases for V and 9 bases for J; bases not matched to a gene: 11. The chain's CDR3 is CASSVPGGSSPQHF. The CDR3 DNA reads TGTGCCAGCAGCGTTCCAGGGGGGTCCTCGCCCCAGCATTTT.

The genes are TRBV10-3 and TRBJ1-1; 8 bases match TRBD1. Germline CDR1 and CDR2: ENHRY and SYGVKD. This CDR3 has 15 residues. With V trimmed by 8 bases and J by 0 bases, 8 bases remained unmatched. As DNA, the CDR3 is TGTGCCATCGATCAGGGGGCGGGTGTGAACACTGAAGCTTTCTTT. This encodes CAIDQGAGVNTEAFF.

This clone was picked up one time. The genes are TRBV5-1 and TRBJ2-5; D assignment may be TRBD1 or TRBD2 (7 bases each). CDR1 is SGHRS, CDR2 YFSETQ, per germline. V dropped 0 bases and J dropped 6 bases, with 15 bases sitting between them. CDR3 length equals 15 residues. The CDR3 nucleotides read TGCGCCAGCAGCTTGGAGGGAGGGGGCTTGAAGACCCAGTACTTC. Translated: CASSLEGGGLKTQYF. The full variable domain, rest sourced from reference TRBV5-1 and TRBJ2-5, is KAGVTQTPRYLIKTRGQQVTLSCSPISGHRSVSWYQQTPGQGLQFLFEYFSETQRNKGNFPGRFSGRQFSNSRSEMNVSTLELGDSALYLCASSLEGGGLKTQYFGPGTRLLVL.

The V call is TRBV28, the J call TRBJ1-5; D call uncertain. Trimming took off 6 bases at V and 5 bases at J, with 8 bases between the two ends. CDR3 length equals 12 residues. The germline V gene has CDR1 MDHEN and CDR2 SYDVKM. CDR3 bases: TGTGCCAGCAGGTTTACAGATCAGCCCCAGCATTTT. Its protein product is CASRFTDQPQHF.

This chain uses TRBV28 with TRBJ1-4, with 7 bases lining up with TRBD1. V lost 4 bases and J lost 3; bases outside the gene matches: 2. Per the germline V gene, CDR1 is MDHEN and CDR2 is SYDVKM. The CDR3 runs 14 residues. CDR3 nucleotide sequence: TGTGCCAGCAGTTCCGGGACAGCTAATGAAAAACTGTTTTTT. Amino acid sequence: CASSSGTANEKLFF.

The rearrangement links TRBV6-5 to TRBJ1-1; the D gene is possibly TRBD1 (6 bases). This CDR3 spans 13 amino acids. Trimming took off 6 bases at V and 5 bases at J, with 13 bases between the two ends. CDR1 is MNHEY, CDR2 SVGAGI, per germline. The CDR3 nucleotides are TGTGCCAGCAGGACTACAGGGCGAACTGAAGCTTTCTTT. Protein sequence: CASRTTGRTEAFF.

V and J are TRBV6-6 and TRBJ1-1; D might be TRBD1 (5 bases). Germline lookup yields CDR1 MNHNY and CDR2 SVGAGI (reference sequence). Trimming pared 5 bases from V and 1 base from J, leaving 14 bases between. CDR3 size: 15 residues. CDR3 sequence (DNA): TGTGCCAGCAGTGACGTTGGGCAGGGGAACACTGAAGCTTTCTTT. This codes for CASSDVGQGNTEAFF.

The rearrangement links TRBV5-1 to TRBJ1-4; 7 bases fit TRBD1. This CDR3 has 16 residues. V gave up 0 bases and J gave up 8 bases; unmatched junction bases: 10. Germline assignment: CDR1 SGHRS and CDR2 YFSETQ. This CDR3 reads CASSLGSQGDNEKLFF. The CDR3 DNA follows: TGCGCCAGCAGCTTGGGAAGTCAGGGGGATAACGAAAAACTGTTTTTT. The complete variable domain, with remaining parts taken from reference TRBV5-1 and TRBJ1-4, reads KAGVTQTPRYLIKTRGQQVTLSCSPISGHRSVSWYQQTPGQGLQFLFEYFSETQRNKGNFPGRFSGRQFSNSRSEMNVSTLELGDSALYLCASSLGSQGDNEKLFFGSGTQLSVL.

This clone was seen a single time. The chain combines TRBV14 with TRBJ2-3; no reliable D call. CDR1 is SGHDN and CDR2 is FVKESK in the germline V gene. V was clipped by 4 bases and J by 0 bases, with 5 bases between them. The CDR3 contains 13 residues. The CDR3 here is CASSPPSTDTQYF. In DNA, the CDR3 is TGTGCCAGCAGCCCGCCCAGCACAGATACGCAGTATTTT.

The chain employs TRBV5-1 and TRBJ2-2; no reliable D call. V lost 4 bases and J 0 bases, leaving 7 bases between the germline ends. The CDR3 consists of 14 residues. Germline V gene sequence: CDR1 SGHRS, CDR2 YFSETQ. The CDR3 loop is CASSPPTNTGELFF. The CDR3 bases are TGCGCCAGCAGCCCGCCGACGAACACCGGGGAGCTGTTTTTT.

The chain couples TRBV11-1 to TRBJ2-2, with TRBD2 matching over 10 bases. The CDR3 loop spans 16 amino acids. The junction had 12 bases not matched to a gene; V was cut back by 7 bases and J by 7 bases. Per the germline V gene, CDR1 is SGHAT and CDR2 is FQDESV (reference sequence). The CDR3 DNA sequence: TGTGCCAGCAACGAATTGGCTAGCGGGAGTAGCGGGGAGCTGTTTTTT. As protein: CASNELASGSSGELFF.

The chain carries TRBV5-1 and TRBJ2-1; unclear D gene. CDR3 size: 12 residues. Trimming removed 3 bases at V and 10 bases at J, with 11 bases between. CDR1 and CDR2 from the germline V gene are SGHRS and YFSETQ. The CDR3 DNA sequence: TGCGCCAGCAGCTCCGGATACAGCGAGCAGTTCTTC. Its translation: CASSSGYSEQFF. Using reference TRBV5-1 and TRBJ2-1 for the parts outside the CDR3, the full variable domain is KAGVTQTPRYLIKTRGQQVTLSCSPISGHRSVSWYQQTPGQGLQFLFEYFSETQRNKGNFPGRFSGRQFSNSRSEMNVSTLELGDSALYLCASSSGYSEQFFGPGTRLTVL.

CDR3 sequence: CASGEGVRNIQYF. The CDR3 DNA reads as TGTGCTAGTGGAGAGGGCGTCCGAAACATTCAGTACTTC. J is TRBJ2-4 and V is TRBV12-5, with a weak D call TRBD2 (5 bases). There are 13 residues in the CDR3. Between the trimmed V and J ends, which lost 6 bases and 6 bases, there was a span of 12 bases. Germline CDR1 and CDR2: LGHNT and FRNRAP.

The chain combines TRBV5-1 with TRBJ2-5; no firm D call. V was trimmed by 0 bases and J by 4 bases, leaving 4 bases between them. The CDR3 has 12 residues. Germline CDR1 reads SGHRS; CDR2 reads YFSETQ. This CDR3 is CASSLVGETQYF. In DNA form, the CDR3 reads TGCGCCAGCAGCTTGGTGGGAGAGACCCAGTACTTC.

The chain employs TRBV5-1 and TRBJ2-3, with TRBD1 as a possible D gene (6 bases). CDR3 length: 16 residues. Germline V CDR1 and CDR2: SGHRS, YFSETQ. The germline V and J ends were trimmed by 0 bases and 3 bases, with 14 bases remaining between them. The CDR3 region is CASSLATGLGTDTQYF. CDR3 nucleotide sequence: TGCGCCAGCAGCTTGGCCACAGGGTTAGGAACAGATACGCAGTATTTT.

This chain links TRBV29-1 with TRBJ1-4; perhaps TRBD1 as D (6 bases). Looked up from germline, CDR1 is SQVTM and CDR2 is ANQGSEA. V was clipped by 5 bases and J by 8 bases, with 12 bases between them. The CDR3 runs to 12 residues. CDR3 in amino acids: CSVSRGREKLFF. CDR3 DNA: TGCAGCGTTAGCAGGGGTCGGGAAAAACTGTTTTTT.

The chain uses TRBV6-5 and TRBJ2-3; 7 nucleotides line up with TRBD2. The germline CDR1 and CDR2 sequences are MNHEY and SVGAGI. The CDR3 totals 13 residues. CDR3: CASAGRATDTQYF. The CDR3 nucleotides read TGTGCTTCAGCGGGGAGGGCCACAGATACGCAGTATTTT.

This clone was seen only once. V usage is TRBV9 and J usage is TRBJ1-6; 7 positions match TRBD1. Germline CDR1 and CDR2: SGDLS and YYNGEE. Germline trimming cut 3 bases from V and 5 bases from J; bases unmatched to any gene: 11. This CDR3 has 17 residues. CDR3 residues: CASSGIRGDLDNSPLHF. The CDR3 DNA reads as TGTGCCAGCAGCGGAATCAGGGGGGATTTGGATAATTCACCCCTCCACTTT.

The V and J genes are TRBV7-3 and TRBJ2-1; D possibly uses TRBD1 or TRBD2 (7 bases each). The CDR3 has 13 residues. V was shortened by 5 bases and J by 8 bases, with 13 bases between the two germline ends. Germline assignment: CDR1 SGHTA and CDR2 FQGTGA. CDR3 DNA: TGTGCCAGCAGCCAGGGGGGGGTCGATGAGCAGTTCTTC. This gives the protein CASSQGGVDEQFF.

This chain uses TRBV6-5 with TRBJ1-2, with TRBD1 identical over 11 bases. The CDR3 has 16 residues. Germline V gene lookup returns CDR1 MNHEY and CDR2 SVGAGI. The V gene end was trimmed by 4 bases and the J gene end by 8 bases; junction bases not matched to a gene: 12. The CDR3 bases are TGTGCCAGCAGTTCCCTCCCGGACAGGGGGCGGAAGGGCTACACCTTC. Translated, it gives CASSSLPDRGRKGYTF.

The chain has TRBV27 and TRBJ1-1; D is uncertain. Trimming removed 2 bases from V and 1 base from J, with 8 bases in between. CDR3 length: 14 amino acids. Per germline, CDR1 MNHEY and CDR2 SMNVEV (reference sequence). The CDR3 spells CASSLIAWNTEAFF. The CDR3 DNA follows: TGTGCCAGCAGTTTAATCGCCTGGAACACTGAAGCTTTCTTT.

This clone occurred once. The gene calls are TRBV11-3 and TRBJ1-1; maybe TRBD1 (5 bases). CDR1 and CDR2 from the germline V gene are SGHNT and YENEEA. The V gene lost 5 bases and the J gene lost 4 bases, with 23 bases spanning the gap. CDR3 length: 17 amino acids. CDR3 in amino acids: CASSPRPLIGVGTEAFF. The CDR3 DNA sequence: TGTGCCAGCAGCCCCCGCCCTTTGATAGGGGTGGGCACTGAAGCTTTCTTT.

This clone was counted between two and nine times. The chain recombines TRBV30 with TRBJ1-6, with TRBD1 matching 7 bases. In germline, CDR1 is GTSNPN, CDR2 SVGIG (reference sequence). The length of the CDR3 is 18 residues. With V trimmed by 6 bases and J by 7 bases, 21 bases remained unmatched. The CDR3 nucleotides are TGTGCCTGTCGGACCGGGACAGCCCTACTCGCACCCAATTCACCCCTCCACTTT. Translation gives CACRTGTALLAPNSPLHF.

The chain couples TRBV5-5 to TRBJ1-2, with unresolved D. V was trimmed by 0 bases and J by 5 bases, leaving 14 bases between them. The CDR3 extends over 15 amino acids. Germline lookup yields CDR1 SGHKS and CDR2 YYEKEE (reference sequence). DNA for the CDR3: TGTGCCAGCAGCTTGGGGCAGGTCCCTTTTTATGGCTACACCTTC. Amino acids: CASSLGQVPFYGYTF.

The V and J genes are TRBV3-1 (or the pseudogene TRBV3-2) and TRBJ2-2; D perhaps matches TRBD2 (5 bases). Germline CDR1 is LGHDT and CDR2 is YNNKEL (reference sequence). There are 15 residues in the CDR3. V was cut by 1 base and J by 8 bases, with 14 bases left in between. DNA of the CDR3: TGTGCCAGCAGCCAAGCTTGGGAGACCTGGGGGGAGCTGTTTTTT. Its protein is CASSQAWETWGELFF.